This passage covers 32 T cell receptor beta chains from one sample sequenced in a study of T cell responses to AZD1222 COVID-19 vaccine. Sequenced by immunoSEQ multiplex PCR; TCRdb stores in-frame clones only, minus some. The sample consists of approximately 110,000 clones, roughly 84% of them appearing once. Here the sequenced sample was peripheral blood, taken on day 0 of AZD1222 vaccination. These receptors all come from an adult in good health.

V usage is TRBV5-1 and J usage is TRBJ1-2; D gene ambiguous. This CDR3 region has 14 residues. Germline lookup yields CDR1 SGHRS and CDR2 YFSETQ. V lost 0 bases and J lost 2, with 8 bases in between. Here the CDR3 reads CASSLDDTNYGYTF. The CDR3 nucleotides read TGCGCCAGCAGCTTGGATGATACCAACTATGGCTACACCTTC.

CDR3 in amino acids: CASSFGSSYNEQFF. For the CDR3, the DNA is TGTGCCAGCAGCTTCGGGAGCTCCTACAATGAGCAGTTCTTC. The chain has TRBV5-6 and TRBJ2-1, with a tentative D call TRBD2 (6 bases). Germline CDR1 is SGHDT and CDR2 is YYEEEE. The CDR3 loop spans 14 amino acids. V shed 2 bases and J shed 0 bases, with 6 bases lying between them.

The CDR3 nucleotides read TGTGCCAGCGGCCTCGCGGGGTCGGAGACCCAGTACTTC. Protein: CASGLAGSETQYF. V gene TRBV7-8 combines with J gene TRBJ2-5; D perhaps matches TRBD2 (6 bases). CDR1 and CDR2 from the germline V gene are SGHVS and FQNEAQ. Trimming shortened V by 8 bases and J by 5 bases, and 15 bases separated the two germline ends. The CDR3 has 13 residues.

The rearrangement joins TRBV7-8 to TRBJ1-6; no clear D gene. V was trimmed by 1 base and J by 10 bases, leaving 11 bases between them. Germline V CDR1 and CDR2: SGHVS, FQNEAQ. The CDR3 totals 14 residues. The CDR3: CASSLEYSGSPLHF. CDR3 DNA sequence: TGTGCCAGCAGCTTAGAATACAGCGGCTCACCCCTCCACTTT.

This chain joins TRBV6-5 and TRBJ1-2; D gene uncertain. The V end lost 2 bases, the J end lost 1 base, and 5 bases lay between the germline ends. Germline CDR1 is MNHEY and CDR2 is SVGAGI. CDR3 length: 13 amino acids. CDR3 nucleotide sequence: TGTGCCAGCAGTTACGGGGTTAACTATGGCTACACCTTC. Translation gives CASSYGVNYGYTF.

Here the CDR3 DNA reads TGTGCCAGCAGCTTAGATGGGACCCCTCAAGAGCAGTTCTTC. This codes for CASSLDGTPQEQFF. The genes are TRBV7-9 and TRBJ2-1; D possibly uses TRBD1 or TRBD2 (5 bases each). This CDR3 is 14 amino acids long. Germline loops: CDR1 SEHNR, CDR2 FQNEAQ (reference sequence). The germline V and J ends were trimmed by 1 base and 10 bases, with 14 bases remaining between them.

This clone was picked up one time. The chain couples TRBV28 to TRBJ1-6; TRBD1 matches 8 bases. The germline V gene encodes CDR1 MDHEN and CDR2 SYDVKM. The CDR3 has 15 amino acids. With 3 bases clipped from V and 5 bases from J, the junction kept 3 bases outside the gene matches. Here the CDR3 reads CASSFADRDNSPLHF. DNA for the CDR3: TGTGCCAGCAGTTTCGCGGACAGGGATAATTCACCCCTCCACTTT.

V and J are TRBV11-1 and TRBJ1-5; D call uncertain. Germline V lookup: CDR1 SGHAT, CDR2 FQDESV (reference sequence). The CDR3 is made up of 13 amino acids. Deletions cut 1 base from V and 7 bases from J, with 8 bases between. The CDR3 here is CASSLDRIQPQHF. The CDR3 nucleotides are TGTGCCAGCAGCTTAGATCGTATCCAGCCCCAGCATTTT.

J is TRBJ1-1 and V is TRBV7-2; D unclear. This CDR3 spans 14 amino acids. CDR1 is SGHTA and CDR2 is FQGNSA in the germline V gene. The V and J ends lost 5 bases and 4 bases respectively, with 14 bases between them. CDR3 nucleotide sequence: TGTGCCAGCAGCGAGACCCCGAGCCTCACTGAAGCTTTCTTT. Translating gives CASSETPSLTEAFF.

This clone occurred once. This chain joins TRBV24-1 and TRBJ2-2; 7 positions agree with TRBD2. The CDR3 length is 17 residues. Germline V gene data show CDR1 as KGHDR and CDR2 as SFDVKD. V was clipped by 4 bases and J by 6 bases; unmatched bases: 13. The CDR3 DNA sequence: TGTGCCACCAGTGAAAAGGGCCGGACTAGTACGGCCGGGGAGCTGTTTTTT. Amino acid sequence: CATSEKGRTSTAGELFF.

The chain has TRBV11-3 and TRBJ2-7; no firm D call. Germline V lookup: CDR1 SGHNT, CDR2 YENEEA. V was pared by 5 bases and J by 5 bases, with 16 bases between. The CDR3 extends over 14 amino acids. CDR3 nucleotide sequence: TGTGCCAGCAGCGACCGCCGAGGTGGTGACGAGCAGTACTTC. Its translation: CASSDRRGGDEQYF.

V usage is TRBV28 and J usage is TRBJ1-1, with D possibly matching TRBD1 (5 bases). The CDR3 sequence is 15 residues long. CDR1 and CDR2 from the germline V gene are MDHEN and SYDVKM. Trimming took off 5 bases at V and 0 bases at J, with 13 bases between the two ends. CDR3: CASSATWGMNTEAFF. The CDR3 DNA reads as TGTGCCAGCAGTGCCACCTGGGGGATGAACACTGAAGCTTTCTTT.

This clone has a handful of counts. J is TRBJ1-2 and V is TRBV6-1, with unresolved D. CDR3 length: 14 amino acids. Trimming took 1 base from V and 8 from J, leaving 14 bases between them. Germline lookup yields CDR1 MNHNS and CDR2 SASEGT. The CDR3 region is CASSEGAGHPGYTF. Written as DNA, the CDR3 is TGTGCCAGCAGTGAAGGAGCAGGCCATCCGGGCTACACCTTC.

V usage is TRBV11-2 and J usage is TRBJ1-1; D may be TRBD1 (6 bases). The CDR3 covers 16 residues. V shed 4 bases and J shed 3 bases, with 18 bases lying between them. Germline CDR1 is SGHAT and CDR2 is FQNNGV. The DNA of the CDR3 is TGTGCCAGCAGCTCTATACAGGGAGCGGTGTACACTGAAGCTTTCTTT. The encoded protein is CASSSIQGAVYTEAFF.

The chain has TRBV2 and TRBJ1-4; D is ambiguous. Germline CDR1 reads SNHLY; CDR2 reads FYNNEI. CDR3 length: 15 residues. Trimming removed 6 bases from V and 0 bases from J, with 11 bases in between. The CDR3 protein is CASRETGATNEKLFF. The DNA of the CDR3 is TGTGCCAGCAGAGAGACCGGTGCAACTAATGAAAAACTGTTTTTT.

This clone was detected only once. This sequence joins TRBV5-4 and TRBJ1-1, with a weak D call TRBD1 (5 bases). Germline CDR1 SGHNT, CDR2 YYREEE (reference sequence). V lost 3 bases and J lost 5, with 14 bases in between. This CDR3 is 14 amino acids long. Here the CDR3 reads CASSWDLSRTEAFF. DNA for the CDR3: TGTGCCAGCAGCTGGGACCTCAGCAGGACTGAAGCTTTCTTT.

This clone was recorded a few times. The CDR3 sequence is CASSYWGPNQPQHF. The CDR3 nucleotides read TGTGCCAGCAGTTACTGGGGTCCCAATCAGCCCCAGCATTTT. This chain connects TRBV6-2 or TRBV6-3 to TRBJ1-5; D remains unclear. The germline V gene encodes CDR1 MNHEY and CDR2 SVGEGT. CDR3 size: 14 residues. V was clipped by 1 base and J by 3 bases, with 7 bases between them.

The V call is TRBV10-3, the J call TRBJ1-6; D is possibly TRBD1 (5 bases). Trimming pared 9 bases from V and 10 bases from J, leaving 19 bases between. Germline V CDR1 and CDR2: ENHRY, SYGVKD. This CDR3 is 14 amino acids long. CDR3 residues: CAISRGGKESPLHF. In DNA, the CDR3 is TGTGCCATTTCCCGCGGGGGAAAGGAATCACCCCTCCACTTT.

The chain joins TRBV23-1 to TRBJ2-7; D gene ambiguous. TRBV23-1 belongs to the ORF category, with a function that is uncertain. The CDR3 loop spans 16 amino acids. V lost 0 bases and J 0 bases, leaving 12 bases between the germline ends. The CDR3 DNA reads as TGCGCCAGCAGTCAATCACGGCTATCGGGCTCCTACGAGCAGTACTTC. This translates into CASSQSRLSGSYEQYF.

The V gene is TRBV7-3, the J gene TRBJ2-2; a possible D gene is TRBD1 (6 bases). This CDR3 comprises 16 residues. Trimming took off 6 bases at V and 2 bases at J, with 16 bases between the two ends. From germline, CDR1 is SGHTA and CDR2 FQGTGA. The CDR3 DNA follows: TGTGCCAGCAGTCGATCCGGGACACTCAACACCGGGGAGCTGTTTTTT. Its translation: CASSRSGTLNTGELFF.

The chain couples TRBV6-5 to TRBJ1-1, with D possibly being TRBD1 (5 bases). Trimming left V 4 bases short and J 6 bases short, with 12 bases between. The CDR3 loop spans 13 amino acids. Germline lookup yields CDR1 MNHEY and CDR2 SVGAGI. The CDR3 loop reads CASSSTVSSEAFF. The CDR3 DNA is TGTGCCAGCAGTTCGACAGTTAGCTCTGAAGCTTTCTTT.

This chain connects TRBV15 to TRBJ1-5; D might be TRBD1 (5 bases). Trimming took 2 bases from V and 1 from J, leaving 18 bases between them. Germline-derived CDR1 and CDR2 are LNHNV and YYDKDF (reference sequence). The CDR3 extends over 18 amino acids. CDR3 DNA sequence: TGTGCCACCAGCAGATCACAGGCTCATCCGGGAAGCAATCAGCCCCAGCATTTT. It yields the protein CATSRSQAHPGSNQPQHF. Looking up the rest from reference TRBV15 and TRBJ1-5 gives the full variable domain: DAMVIQNPRYQVTQFGKPVTLSCSQTLNHNVMYWYQQKSSQAPKLLFHYYDKDFNNEADTPDNFQSRRPNTSFCFLDIRSPGLGDTAMYLCATSRSQAHPGSNQPQHFGDGTRLSIL.

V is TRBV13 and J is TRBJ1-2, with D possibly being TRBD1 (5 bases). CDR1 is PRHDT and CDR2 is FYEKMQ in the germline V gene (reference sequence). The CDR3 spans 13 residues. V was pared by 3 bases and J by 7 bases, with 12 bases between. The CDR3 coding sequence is TGTGCCAGCAGCTTTCGGGGGTGGAGTGGCTACACCTTC. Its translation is CASSFRGWSGYTF.

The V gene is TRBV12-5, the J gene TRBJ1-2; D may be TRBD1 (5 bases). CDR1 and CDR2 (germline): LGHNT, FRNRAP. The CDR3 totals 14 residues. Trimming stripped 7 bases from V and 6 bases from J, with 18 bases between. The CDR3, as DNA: TGTGCTAGTGACCAACCCAGGGCTCGCGATGGCTACACCTTC. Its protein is CASDQPRARDGYTF.

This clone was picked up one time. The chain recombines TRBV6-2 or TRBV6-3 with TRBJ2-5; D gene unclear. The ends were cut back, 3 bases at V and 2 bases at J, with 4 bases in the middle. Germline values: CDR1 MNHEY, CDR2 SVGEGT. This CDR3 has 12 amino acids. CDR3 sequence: CASSYEQETQYF. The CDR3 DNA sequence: TGTGCCAGCAGTTATGAGCAAGAGACCCAGTACTTC.

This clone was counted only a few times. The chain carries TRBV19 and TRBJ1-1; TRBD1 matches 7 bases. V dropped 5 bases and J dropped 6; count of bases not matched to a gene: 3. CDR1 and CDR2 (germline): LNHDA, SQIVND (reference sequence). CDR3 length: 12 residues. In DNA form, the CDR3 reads TGTGCCAGTAGTTACGGGACAGCTGAAGCTTTCTTT. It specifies CASSYGTAEAFF.

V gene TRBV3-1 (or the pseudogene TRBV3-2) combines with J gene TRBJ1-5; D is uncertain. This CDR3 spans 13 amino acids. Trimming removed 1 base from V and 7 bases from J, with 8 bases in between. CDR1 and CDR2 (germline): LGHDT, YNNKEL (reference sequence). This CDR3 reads CASSQVGRQPQHF. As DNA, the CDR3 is TGTGCCAGCAGCCAAGTTGGGAGGCAGCCCCAGCATTTT.

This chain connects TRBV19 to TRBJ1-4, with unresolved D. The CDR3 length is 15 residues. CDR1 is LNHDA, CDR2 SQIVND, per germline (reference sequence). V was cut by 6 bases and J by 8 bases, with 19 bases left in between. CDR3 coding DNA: TGTGCCAGTAGGGGCCCCGTCCGGACGGGGGAAAAACTGTTTTTT. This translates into CASRGPVRTGEKLFF. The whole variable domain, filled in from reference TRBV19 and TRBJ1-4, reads DGGITQSPKYLFRKEGQNVTLSCEQNLNHDAMYWYRQDPGQGLRLIYYSQIVNDFQKGDIAEGYSVSREKKESFPLTVTSAQKNPTAFYLCASRGPVRTGEKLFFGSGTQLSVL.

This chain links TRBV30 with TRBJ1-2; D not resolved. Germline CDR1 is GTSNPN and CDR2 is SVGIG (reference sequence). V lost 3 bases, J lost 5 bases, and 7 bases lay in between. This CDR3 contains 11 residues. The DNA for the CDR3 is TGTGCCTGGAGGGAGGAATATGGCTACACCTTC. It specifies CAWREEYGYTF. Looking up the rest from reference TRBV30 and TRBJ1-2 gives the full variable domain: SQTIHQWPATLVQPVGSPLSLECTVEGTSNPNLYWYRQAAGRGLQLLFYSVGIGQISSEVPQNLSASRPQDRQFILSSKKLLLSDSGFYLCAWREEYGYTFGSGTRLTVV.

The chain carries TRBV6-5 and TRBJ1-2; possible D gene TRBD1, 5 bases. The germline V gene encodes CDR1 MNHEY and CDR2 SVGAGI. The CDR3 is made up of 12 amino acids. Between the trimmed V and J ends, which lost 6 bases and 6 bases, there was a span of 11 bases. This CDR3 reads CASRRDGDGYTF. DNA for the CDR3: TGTGCCAGCAGGAGGGACGGCGATGGCTACACCTTC.

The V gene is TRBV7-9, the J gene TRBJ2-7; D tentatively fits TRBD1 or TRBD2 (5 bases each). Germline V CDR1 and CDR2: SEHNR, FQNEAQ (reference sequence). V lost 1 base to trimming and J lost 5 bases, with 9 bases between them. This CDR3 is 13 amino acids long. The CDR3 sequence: CASSLGGTNEQYF. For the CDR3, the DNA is TGTGCCAGCAGCTTAGGAGGGACCAACGAGCAGTACTTC.

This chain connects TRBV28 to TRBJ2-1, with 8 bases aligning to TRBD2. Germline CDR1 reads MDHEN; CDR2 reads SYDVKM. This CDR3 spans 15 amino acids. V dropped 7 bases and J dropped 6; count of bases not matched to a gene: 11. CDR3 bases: TGTGCCAGCACCGGTAGCGGGGCAGTCCTCAATGAGCAGTTCTTC. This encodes CASTGSGAVLNEQFF.